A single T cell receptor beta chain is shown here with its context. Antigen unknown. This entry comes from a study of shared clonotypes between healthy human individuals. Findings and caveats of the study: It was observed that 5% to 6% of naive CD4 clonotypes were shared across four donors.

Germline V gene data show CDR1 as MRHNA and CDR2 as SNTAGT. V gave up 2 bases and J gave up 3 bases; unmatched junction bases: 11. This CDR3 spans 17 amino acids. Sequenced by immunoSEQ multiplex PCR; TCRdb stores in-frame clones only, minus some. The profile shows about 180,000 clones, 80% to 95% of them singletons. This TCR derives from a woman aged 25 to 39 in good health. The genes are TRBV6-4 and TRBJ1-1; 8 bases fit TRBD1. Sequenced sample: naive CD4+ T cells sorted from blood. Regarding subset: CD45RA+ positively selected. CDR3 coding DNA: TGTGCCAGCAGTGACCTCAATCCAGGGGGCCTGGACACTGAAGCTTTCTTT. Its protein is CASSDLNPGGLDTEAFF.